Sequencing of this TCR beta chain was carried out in a study of cytomegalovirus exposure and HLA in healthy donors. A remark on this clone: Its antigen is not identified.

Primers included in the PCR were 60 Vbeta and 13 Jbeta primers. Sequencing used immunoSEQ multiplex PCR; TCRdb keeps in-frame clones, though not all of them. The sample yields approximately 97,000 clones, about four fifths seen once. The study's findings and limits: It was confirmed in vitro that a few of the CMV-associated chains were specific for CMV antigens.

J lost 5 bases, V lost 5 bases, and 14 bases had no gene match. This CDR3 has 16 residues. Germline CDR1 and CDR2: LGHNT and FRNRAP. The genes are TRBV12-5 and TRBJ2-5, with 7 bases that match TRBD1. The sequencing input was PBMCs. The clonotype comes from a man aged 35-49 years in good health and CMV-seropositive. DNA of the CDR3: TGTGCTAGTGGTCCCCCCTGGACAGGCCACTCGGAGACCCAGTACTTC. This encodes CASGPPWTGHSETQYF.